Below are 25 T cell receptor beta chains sequenced from a single sample in a study of blood T cell repertoires in COVID-19. TCRdb keeps only in-frame clones here, not all; method: immunoSEQ multiplex PCR. The table records approximately 210,000 clones, about 89% of them present only once. The sample taken for sequencing was peripheral blood. The source is a woman aged 40-49 years with acute or convalescent COVID-19.

This chain uses TRBV27 with TRBJ1-6, with 8 bases matching TRBD1. Trimming cost V 0 bases and J 10 bases; bases outside gene matches: 11. The CDR3 contains 17 residues. Germline CDR1 reads MNHEY; CDR2 reads SMNVEV (reference sequence). CDR3 residues: CASSLSRRDRIRSPLHF. The CDR3 DNA reads as TGTGCCAGCAGTTTATCGCGTCGGGACAGGATTAGATCACCCCTCCACTTT.

This clone was picked up one time. The V call is TRBV6-5, the J call TRBJ1-1; no reliable D call. This CDR3 comprises 16 residues. Trimming cost V 1 base and J 2 bases, with 14 bases left between them. Germline V gives CDR1 MNHEY, CDR2 SVGAGI. The CDR3: CASSYYQISVNTEAFF. CDR3 DNA: TGTGCCAGCAGTTACTATCAAATCTCGGTAAACACTGAAGCTTTCTTT.

This clone was recorded a few times. This chain joins TRBV10-2 and TRBJ1-4, with 9 bases fitting TRBD1. The ends lost 4 bases at V and 8 bases at J; junction bases unmatched: 8. CDR3 length: 15 amino acids. Germline V gene data show CDR1 as WSHSY and CDR2 as SAAADI. The CDR3 coding sequence is TGCGCCAGCAGTGGGACAGGGGAAGGCTTCGAAAAACTGTTTTTT. This gives the protein CASSGTGEGFEKLFF.

This chain connects TRBV10-3 to TRBJ1-1; D not resolved. This CDR3 has 13 residues. Trimming cost V 4 bases and J 4 bases, with 10 bases left between them. Germline CDR1 ENHRY, CDR2 SYGVKD. DNA for the CDR3: TGTGCCATCAGTGGCTACAGTGGCACTGAAGCTTTCTTT. Protein product: CAISGYSGTEAFF.

V gene TRBV6-6 combines with J gene TRBJ2-1; a weak D match, TRBD2 (5 bases). V gave up 7 bases and J gave up 3 bases, with 10 bases separating them. The CDR3 sequence is 13 residues long. Germline V gene data show CDR1 as MNHNY and CDR2 as SVGAGI (reference sequence). The CDR3 loop reads CASTAEFYNEQFF. The CDR3 bases are TGTGCCAGCACAGCGGAGTTCTACAATGAGCAGTTCTTC.

The chain is built from TRBV6-1 and TRBJ2-3; 11 nucleotides line up with TRBD2. From germline, CDR1 is MNHNS and CDR2 SASEGT. The CDR3 totals 16 residues. V trimming: 2 bases; J trimming: 2 bases; junction bases outside the gene matches: 3. In DNA form, the CDR3 reads TGTGCCAGCAGTGAACTAGCGGGGGGCGTCACAGATACGCAGTATTTT. Translation: CASSELAGGVTDTQYF.

This chain joins TRBV11-3 and TRBJ2-2; a possible D gene is TRBD2 (6 bases). Trimming shortened V by 1 base and J by 3 bases, and 9 bases separated the two germline ends. Germline-derived CDR1 and CDR2 are SGHNT and YENEEA. The CDR3 loop spans 15 amino acids. The CDR3 bases are TGTGCCAGCAGCTTAGGGGACTTTCACACCGGGGAGCTGTTTTTT. The encoded protein is CASSLGDFHTGELFF.

The chain recombines TRBV3-1 (or the pseudogene TRBV3-2) with TRBJ1-2; the D is unclear. Germline values: CDR1 LGHDT, CDR2 YNNKEL (reference sequence). The CDR3 totals 15 residues. The germline V and J ends were trimmed by 0 bases and 7 bases, with 15 bases remaining between them. The CDR3 DNA sequence: TGTGCCAGCAGCCAAGAAGTGCCCTCAGGCCGTGGCTACACCTTC. As protein: CASSQEVPSGRGYTF.

V and J are TRBV29-1 and TRBJ1-3; no definite D call. The CDR3 runs 13 residues. V was shortened by 4 bases and J by 0 bases, with 7 bases between the two germline ends. CDR1 SQVTM and CDR2 ANQGSEA come from the germline V gene. CDR3 in DNA: TGCAGCGTTGCACAGACCTCTGGAAACACCATATATTTT. Protein: CSVAQTSGNTIYF.

The rearrangement uses TRBV2 and TRBJ1-6; maybe TRBD1 (5 bases). The CDR3 sequence is 17 residues long. Per germline, CDR1 SNHLY and CDR2 FYNNEI. V was pared by 1 base and J by 4 bases, with 14 bases between. The CDR3 nucleotides read TGTGCCAGCAGTGAAGTCATAGGACACGATTATAATTCACCCCTCCACTTT. This encodes CASSEVIGHDYNSPLHF.

The chain uses TRBV30 and TRBJ2-5; 7 nucleotides match TRBD2. The CDR3 consists of 13 residues. The V and J ends lost 3 bases and 5 bases, in that order; junction bases with no gene match: 6. Germline assignment: CDR1 GTSNPN and CDR2 SVGIG (reference sequence). The CDR3 spells CAWSGGRRETQYF. In DNA form, the CDR3 reads TGTGCCTGGAGCGGGGGGAGGCGGGAGACCCAGTACTTC. Full variable domain (rest looked up from reference TRBV30 and TRBJ2-5): SQTIHQWPATLVQPVGSPLSLECTVEGTSNPNLYWYRQAAGRGLQLLFYSVGIGQISSEVPQNLSASRPQDRQFILSSKKLLLSDSGFYLCAWSGGRRETQYFGPGTRLLVL.

This rearrangement joins TRBV5-1 to TRBJ2-5; the match to TRBD2 covers 8 bases. CDR1 and CDR2 from the germline V gene are SGHRS and YFSETQ. V trimming: 5 bases; J trimming: 4 bases; junction bases outside the gene matches: 13. The CDR3 length is 16 residues. The CDR3 is CASRERGGGPRETQYF. In DNA form, the CDR3 reads TGCGCCAGCAGAGAGAGGGGCGGGGGGCCCCGAGAGACCCAGTACTTC.

The chain links TRBV18 to TRBJ2-1; 8 bases agree with TRBD2. With 6 bases clipped from V and 9 bases from J, the junction kept 7 bases outside the gene matches. Germline V gene lookup returns CDR1 KGHSH and CDR2 LQKENI. The CDR3 extends over 13 amino acids. The CDR3 sequence: CASSPGGGPEQFF. The CDR3 DNA is TGTGCCAGCTCCCCCGGGGGGGGCCCTGAGCAGTTCTTC.

This clone was found once. The J gene is TRBJ1-4, the V gene TRBV5-1; 9 positions match TRBD1. This CDR3 contains 16 residues. V lost 4 bases to trimming and J lost 6 bases; unmatched junction nucleotides: 10. Germline CDR1 is SGHRS and CDR2 is YFSETQ. The CDR3 nucleotides are TGCGCCAGCAGCCCGTACAGGGGGCAGGGGGATGAAAAACTGTTTTTT. Protein: CASSPYRGQGDEKLFF. Drawing the rest from reference TRBV5-1 and TRBJ1-4, the complete variable domain is KAGVTQTPRYLIKTRGQQVTLSCSPISGHRSVSWYQQTPGQGLQFLFEYFSETQRNKGNFPGRFSGRQFSNSRSEMNVSTLELGDSALYLCASSPYRGQGDEKLFFGSGTQLSVL.

This rearrangement joins TRBV5-8 to TRBJ2-7; TRBD2 matches at 7 bases. This CDR3 contains 13 residues. V trimming: 5 bases; J trimming: 5 bases; junction bases outside the gene matches: 7. Per the germline V gene, CDR1 is SGHTS and CDR2 is YDEGEE. This CDR3 is CASRWGGSNEQYV. CDR3 DNA sequence: TGTGCCAGCAGGTGGGGAGGGTCCAACGAGCAGTACGTC.

This CDR3 reads CASSVRGGGYEQYV. The CDR3 coding sequence is TGTGCCAGCAGTGTCCGAGGGGGAGGGTACGAGCAGTACGTC. The chain recombines TRBV28 with TRBJ2-7; possibly TRBD2 for D (7 bases). V lost 5 bases, J lost 4 bases, and 15 bases lay in between. Germline CDR1 is MDHEN and CDR2 is SYDVKM. The CDR3 consists of 14 residues.

This clone was counted a few times. The V and J genes are TRBV3-1 (or the pseudogene TRBV3-2) and TRBJ1-1; D remains unclear. Germline V gene lookup returns CDR1 LGHDT and CDR2 YNNKEL (reference sequence). V lost 4 bases and J lost 1, with 10 bases in between. The CDR3 is 14 amino acids. CDR3 DNA: TGTGCCAGCAGCCCCTTATCGGGGAACACTGAAGCTTTCTTT. Its protein is CASSPLSGNTEAFF.

This chain joins TRBV4-1 and TRBJ1-6; 8 bases are shared with TRBD1. Germline-derived CDR1 and CDR2 are MGHRA and YSYEKL. Germline trimming cut 4 bases from V and 7 bases from J; bases unmatched to any gene: 12. CDR3 length: 17 residues. In DNA, the CDR3 is TGCGCCAGCAGCCCGTGGACAGGGCGGGCGCAGAATTCACCCCTCCACTTT. Amino acid sequence: CASSPWTGRAQNSPLHF.

This chain links TRBV11-1 with TRBJ1-2, with D unclear. CDR1 and CDR2 from the germline V gene are SGHAT and FQDESV (reference sequence). This CDR3 spans 13 amino acids. The germline V and J ends were trimmed by 3 bases and 2 bases, with 7 bases remaining between them. CDR3 coding DNA: TGTGCCAGCAGCTTTGTTTCGAACTATGGCTACACCTTC. It translates to CASSFVSNYGYTF. Full variable domain (outside the CDR3, taken from reference TRBV11-1 and TRBJ1-2): EAEVAQSPRYKITEKSQAVAFWCDPISGHATLYWYRQILGQGPELLVQFQDESVVDDSQLPKDRFSAERLKGVDSTLKIQPAELGDSAMYLCASSFVSNYGYTFGSGTRLTVV.

This sequence joins TRBV5-1 and TRBJ1-3; D is ambiguous. Deletions cut 0 bases from V and 1 base from J, with 11 bases between. The germline V gene encodes CDR1 SGHRS and CDR2 YFSETQ. This CDR3 region has 16 residues. The CDR3 DNA reads as TGCGCCAGCAGCTTGGGACAATACGCTTCTGGAAACACCATATATTTT. It is translated as CASSLGQYASGNTIYF.

This sequence joins TRBV5-1 and TRBJ1-2; D call uncertain. The germline CDR1 and CDR2 sequences are SGHRS and YFSETQ. This CDR3 region has 14 residues. V lost 3 bases and J lost 8, with 17 bases in between. CDR3 residues: CASSSPTGRGGYTF. CDR3 DNA: TGCGCCAGCAGCTCACCGACCGGACGAGGGGGCTACACCTTC.

The rearrangement links TRBV7-3 to TRBJ2-3; 13 nucleotides match TRBD2. Trimming removed 3 bases from V and 0 bases from J; junction bases left unmatched: 9. The CDR3 runs to 19 residues. The germline V gene has CDR1 SGHTA and CDR2 FQGTGA. CDR3 DNA sequence: TGTGCCAGCAGCTTGGCTGGGACTAGCGGGGTTTGGAGCACAGATACGCAGTATTTT. This codes for CASSLAGTSGVWSTDTQYF.

The chain links TRBV2 to TRBJ2-3, with D perhaps TRBD2 (6 bases). Trimming shortened V by 6 bases and J by 2 bases, and 15 bases separated the two germline ends. The CDR3 extends over 15 amino acids. CDR1 is SNHLY and CDR2 is FYNNEI in the germline V gene. In DNA, the CDR3 is TGTGCCAGCAGCCGGCGGGGCCCCAACACAGATACGCAGTATTTT. It translates to CASSRRGPNTDTQYF.

The chain recombines TRBV3-1 (or the pseudogene TRBV3-2) with TRBJ1-2; D is possibly TRBD1 (6 bases). V lost 0 bases and J 9 bases, leaving 11 bases between the germline ends. This CDR3 spans 13 amino acids. The V gene's germline CDR1 is LGHDT and CDR2 YNNKEL (reference sequence). CDR3 protein: CASSQDGDTSYTF. For the CDR3, the DNA is TGTGCCAGCAGCCAAGATGGGGACACAAGCTACACCTTC.

The rearrangement uses TRBV3-1 (or the pseudogene TRBV3-2) and TRBJ2-3, with D uncertain. Germline V gene sequence: CDR1 LGHDT, CDR2 YNNKEL (reference sequence). Deletions cut 8 bases from V and 0 bases from J, with 6 bases between. This CDR3 spans 12 amino acids. This CDR3 is CASGRSTDTQYF. Here the CDR3 DNA reads TGTGCCAGCGGCAGGAGCACAGATACGCAGTATTTT.